This T cell receptor beta chain was retrieved from a study of cytomegalovirus exposure and HLA in healthy donors. It was healthy bone marrow donors who served as donors. Findings and caveats of the study: Researchers had no immune exposure information except CMV serostatus available. In a later analysis, compared with equally common non-associated chains, HLA-associated beta chains were more expanded. The authors listed 150 to 200 TCR beta chains as cytomegalovirus-associated.

Comment on this clone: Its antigen remains unidentified.

The PCR made use of 60 Vbeta and 13 Jbeta primers. Generated by immunoSEQ multiplex PCR, the TCRdb table keeps only in-frame clones and is missing some. The sample holds 95,000 to 150,000 clones, approximately 80% seen once. There are 15 residues in the CDR3. V was pared by 5 bases and J by 5 bases, with 16 bases between. Germline loops: CDR1 MNHEY, CDR2 SMNVEV (reference sequence). The specimen was PBMCs. The chain combines TRBV27 with TRBJ1-5; D unclear. This receptor was taken from a female donor in good health and CMV-seropositive. CDR3 residues: CASSPSARGDQPQHF. The CDR3 coding sequence is TGTGCCAGCAGTCCCTCGGCGCGGGGAGATCAGCCCCAGCATTTT.